This T cell receptor beta chain came from a study of Graves' ophthalmopathy and Graves' hyperthyroidism. Transcripts of RNA were the source for amplifying TCR beta CDR3 regions. RT-PCR with HTBI primers came first, then second-round multiplex PCR. MiXCR, applied by TCRdb to the multiplex PCR reads, yields one record per CDR3 protein. The table lists 350,000 or so distinct CDR3 sequences, roughly 15% of them singletons. This clonotype was observed many times. Germline V gene lookup returns CDR1 PRHDT and CDR2 FYEKMQ (reference sequence). The J segment lost 1 base and the V segment lost 5 bases, leaving 3 bases of the junction unmatched. CDR3 length: 14 amino acids. Exclusion covered patients with other autoimmune diseases or uncontrolled infections (as well as pregnancy or lactation).

Material for sequencing was peripheral blood. The chain couples TRBV13 to TRBJ2-7; TRBD2 matches 9 bases. This receptor was taken from an adult man with Graves' ophthalmopathy. The CDR3 nucleotides are TGTGCCAGCAGCGTTAGCGGGAGATCCTACGAGCAGTACTTC. It codes for CASSVSGRSYEQYF.